Included here is one T cell receptor (beta chain) sequence, with context. This entry is derived from a study of blood T cell repertoires in COVID-19. As for the study in general: T cells, B-cell-depleted T cells, or PBMCs provided the cDNA or gDNA that served as material.

Assay used: immunoSEQ multiplex PCR; TCRdb lists only in-frame clones, some missing. Altogether fewer than 85,000 clones are present, around three quarters being singletons, with the ten largest covering roughly a third. The germline gives CDR1 SGHVS, CDR2 FQNEAQ. The trim removed 5 bases at V and 5 bases at J, leaving 7 bases unmatched. The CDR3 contains 15 residues. Sequenced material: peripheral blood. This sequence originates from a woman aged 70-85 years with acute or convalescent COVID-19. The rearrangement joins TRBV7-8 to TRBJ2-7, with 12 bases that match TRBD1. CDR3 protein: CASSSRDRGPHEQYF. For the CDR3, the DNA is TGTGCCAGCAGCAGCCGGGACAGGGGGCCCCACGAGCAGTACTTC.